This T cell receptor (beta chain) derives from a study of blood T cells in healthy people across ages. Study results and caveats: The recorded TCR beta diversity per million T cells decreased in a roughly linear manner with age.

Germline V lookup: CDR1 PRHDT, CDR2 FYEKMQ (reference sequence). Trimming removed 0 bases at V and 2 bases at J, with 17 bases between. The CDR3 consists of 18 residues. Primed by a sample-barcoded 5' primer and a J-beta primer mix, a second PCR proceeded for 7 to 11 cycles. TCRdb re-derived calls from the 5' RACE reads in MiXCR, one entry per CDR3 protein. This table holds 660,000 or so distinct CDR3 sequences, about 53% found once. This clonotype was seen once. Antigen unknown. The TCR was taken from a man between 60 and 75 years old in good health. The chain recombines TRBV13 with TRBJ2-1, with a possible D match to TRBD2 (6 bases). Source material: blood. The CDR3 reads CASSLGWDSQSTYNEQFF. CDR3 DNA sequence: TGTGCCAGCAGCTTAGGGTGGGACTCACAATCTACCTACAATGAGCAGTTCTTC.